The 25 T cell receptor beta chains in this list originate from one sample, sequenced in a study of monozygotic twins with cystic fibrosis. Assay: immunoSEQ multiplex PCR; the TCRdb copy retains only in-frame clones and omits some. The table lists about 10,000 clones, just over 99% of them singletons. The sequencing input was blood. Every receptor here comes from a man younger than 35 with cystic fibrosis.

The rearrangement joins TRBV6-6 to TRBJ1-5; D remains unclear. The V gene lost 5 bases and the J gene lost 2 bases, with 16 bases spanning the gap. Per the germline V gene, CDR1 is MNHNY and CDR2 is SVGAGI (reference sequence). CDR3 length equals 16 residues. The CDR3 coding sequence is TGTGCCAGCAGTGGTGCGGCCTCAATCGGCAATCAGCCCCAGCATTTT. The encoded protein is CASSGAASIGNQPQHF.

The rearrangement links TRBV7-2 to TRBJ1-3, with TRBD1 matching over 8 bases. Germline V lookup: CDR1 SGHTA, CDR2 FQGNSA. V lost 6 bases to trimming and J lost 3 bases; unmatched junction nucleotides: 4. There are 14 residues in the CDR3. The CDR3 loop is CASRQGAVGNTIYF. The CDR3 nucleotides are TGTGCCAGCAGGCAGGGGGCGGTTGGAAACACCATATATTTT.

This clone was recorded once. This chain joins TRBV7-2 and TRBJ2-7; no firm D call. This CDR3 is 13 amino acids long. In germline, CDR1 is SGHTA, CDR2 FQGNSA. With 3 bases removed from V and 3 bases from J, the gap between germline ends came to 9 bases. This CDR3 reads CASSFNDGYEQYF. Written as DNA, the CDR3 is TGTGCCAGCAGCTTTAATGACGGCTACGAGCAGTACTTC.

V and J are TRBV5-4 and TRBJ2-1; 10 bases agree with TRBD2. Germline V gives CDR1 SGHNT, CDR2 YYREEE (reference sequence). Trimming took 0 bases from V and 4 from J; bases not matched to a gene: 4. The CDR3 has 16 amino acids. CDR3 sequence (DNA): TGTGCCAGCAGCTTGGCGCTAGCGGGGGCGTACAATGAGCAGTTCTTC. It encodes CASSLALAGAYNEQFF.

The V call is TRBV28, the J call TRBJ1-1; a weak D match, TRBD1 (5 bases). Trimming removed 1 base at V and 11 bases at J, with 11 bases between. Germline V CDR1 and CDR2: MDHEN, SYDVKM. This CDR3 has 12 amino acids. The CDR3 coding sequence is TGTGCCAGCAGTTTATTAGAAGGGGCGGCTTTCTTT. It yields the protein CASSLLEGAAFF.

The rearrangement uses TRBV7-9 and TRBJ1-2; 7 positions match TRBD1. Per germline, CDR1 SEHNR and CDR2 FQNEAQ (reference sequence). Trimming took 3 bases from V and 2 from J; bases not matched to a gene: 9. CDR3 size: 16 residues. CDR3 in DNA: TGTGCCAGCAGCTTCAGACCGGGACAGATAAACTATGGCTACACCTTC. This gives the protein CASSFRPGQINYGYTF.

The J gene is TRBJ1-6, the V gene TRBV15; possibly TRBD1 for D (5 bases). The CDR3 has 14 residues. The germline CDR1 and CDR2 sequences are LNHNV and YYDKDF (reference sequence). The V end was cut by 1 base, the J end by 9 bases, with 10 bases between. The CDR3 reads CATSRGQGGSPLHF. CDR3 in DNA: TGTGCCACCAGCAGAGGGCAGGGCGGTTCACCCCTCCACTTT.

The chain combines TRBV5-6 with TRBJ1-2; D is perhaps TRBD1 (5 bases). Germline values: CDR1 SGHDT, CDR2 YYEEEE. The CDR3 is 13 residues long. Between the trimmed V and J ends, which lost 1 base and 6 bases, there was a span of 10 bases. The CDR3 spells CASSLQGRDGYTF. The CDR3 DNA reads TGTGCCAGCAGCTTGCAGGGTCGTGATGGCTACACCTTC.

The CDR3 DNA is TGCGCCAGCAGCTCGGGACAGGTGATCTCTGGGGCCAACGTCCTGACTTTC. Protein sequence: CASSSGQVISGANVLTF. The chain links TRBV5-1 to TRBJ2-6; 8 nucleotides agree with TRBD1. Looked up from germline, CDR1 is SGHRS and CDR2 is YFSETQ. V shed 3 bases, J shed 0 bases, and the junction held 5 bases outside the gene matches. The CDR3 consists of 17 residues.

The rearrangement uses TRBV28 and TRBJ2-7; D perhaps matches TRBD2 (7 bases). In germline, CDR1 is MDHEN, CDR2 SYDVKM. The V and J ends lost 5 bases and 7 bases respectively, with 18 bases between them. The CDR3 has 14 residues. The CDR3 DNA reads TGTGCCAGCAGTCCTCTCGGGGGGCGCGGGGAGCAGTACTTC. This sequence encodes CASSPLGGRGEQYF.

The chain links TRBV5-1 to TRBJ2-1, with 7 nucleotides matching TRBD2. The V gene end was trimmed by 5 bases and the J gene end by 4 bases; junction bases not matched to a gene: 9. The CDR3 sequence is 15 residues long. The germline gives CDR1 SGHRS, CDR2 YFSETQ. For the CDR3, the DNA is TGCGCCAGCAGTTACACTAGCGCGCCTTACAATGAGCAGTTCTTC. This translates into CASSYTSAPYNEQFF.

The chain combines TRBV27 with TRBJ1-1; D uncertain. Trimming left V 2 bases short and J 6 bases short, with 13 bases between. Germline V lookup: CDR1 MNHEY, CDR2 SMNVEV (reference sequence). The CDR3 spans 14 residues. The CDR3 loop is CASSLVGGLAEAFF. The CDR3 nucleotides are TGTGCCAGCAGTTTAGTGGGTGGGTTGGCTGAAGCTTTCTTT.

The chain uses TRBV5-1 and TRBJ1-1; a weak D match, TRBD1 (5 bases). From germline, CDR1 is SGHRS and CDR2 YFSETQ. Trimming pared 5 bases from V and 2 bases from J, leaving 19 bases between. The CDR3 length is 16 residues. CDR3 sequence: CASRTFPVWDNTEAFF. As DNA, the CDR3 is TGCGCCAGCAGGACATTCCCCGTGTGGGACAACACTGAAGCTTTCTTT.

The gene calls are TRBV4-3 and TRBJ2-6; D might be TRBD1 (5 bases). The V end lost 1 base, the J end lost 0 bases, and 10 bases lay between the germline ends. The CDR3 is made up of 17 amino acids. Germline V gives CDR1 LGHNA, CDR2 YSLEER. CDR3 sequence reads: CASSQALRVSGANVLTF. The CDR3 nucleotides read TGCGCCAGCAGCCAAGCCCTCAGGGTCTCTGGGGCCAACGTCCTGACTTTC.

The V and J genes are TRBV5-4 and TRBJ2-5; D is perhaps TRBD2 (6 bases). V shed 7 bases and J shed 7 bases, with 23 bases lying between them. The CDR3 length is 15 residues. Germline CDR1 SGHNT, CDR2 YYREEE (reference sequence). For the CDR3, the DNA is TGTGCCAGCGAAGAGTACATGGGAGGAAGATGGACCCAGTACTTC. As protein: CASEEYMGGRWTQYF.

The chain recombines TRBV30 with TRBJ2-1, with D perhaps assigned TRBD1 or TRBD2 (5 bases each). This CDR3 has 12 amino acids. V was trimmed by 3 bases and J by 6 bases, leaving 9 bases between them. CDR1 GTSNPN and CDR2 SVGIG come from the germline V gene (reference sequence). CDR3 sequence reads: CAWSSGTNEQFF. CDR3 in DNA: TGTGCCTGGAGCTCGGGGACCAATGAGCAGTTCTTC.

The CDR3 here is CSVELTLEQFF. The CDR3, as DNA: TGCAGCGTTGAACTGACCCTCGAGCAGTTCTTC. V is TRBV29-1 and J is TRBJ2-1; no reliable D call. The germline V gene encodes CDR1 SQVTM and CDR2 ANQGSEA. CDR3 length equals 11 residues. With 2 bases removed from V and 10 bases from J, the gap between germline ends came to 9 bases.

The chain employs TRBV27 and TRBJ2-7; D is uncertain. Germline loops: CDR1 MNHEY, CDR2 SMNVEV (reference sequence). The CDR3 spans 14 residues. V was cut by 1 base and J by 1 base, with 8 bases left in between. This chain's CDR3 is CASSLYLESYEQYF. DNA for the CDR3: TGTGCCAGCAGTTTATATTTAGAGTCCTACGAGCAGTACTTC.

V and J are TRBV27 and TRBJ2-3; 8 bases map to TRBD2. Germline loops: CDR1 MNHEY, CDR2 SMNVEV (reference sequence). J lost 2 bases, V lost 8 bases, and 9 bases had no gene match. The CDR3 has 15 amino acids. The CDR3 DNA reads as TGTGCCAGCTTCGAGACAGCGGGAGCCACAGATACGCAGTATTTT. This sequence encodes CASFETAGATDTQYF.

The gene calls are TRBV18 and TRBJ2-1; 9 bases are a match to TRBD2. Per the germline V gene, CDR1 is KGHSH and CDR2 is LQKENI. After removal of 4 bases from V and 3 bases from J, the junction contained 1 base not matched to a gene. The CDR3 runs to 14 residues. The CDR3 region is CASSLAGDYNEQFF. The CDR3 nucleotides are TGTGCCAGCTCACTAGCGGGAGACTACAATGAGCAGTTCTTC.

The rearrangement links TRBV7-8 to TRBJ1-2, with 7 bases aligning to TRBD1. In germline, CDR1 is SGHVS, CDR2 FQNEAQ. The V gene end was trimmed by 4 bases and the J gene end by 4 bases; junction bases not matched to a gene: 9. This CDR3 has 15 amino acids. CDR3 nucleotide sequence: TGTGCCAGCAGCTCCGGACAGGACGCTGGCTATGGCTACACCTTC. Its protein product is CASSSGQDAGYGYTF.

This rearrangement joins TRBV4-1 to TRBJ1-1, with 9 bases fitting TRBD1. Trimming removed 0 bases from V and 10 bases from J; junction bases left unmatched: 6. This CDR3 has 14 amino acids. Germline assignment: CDR1 MGHRA and CDR2 YSYEKL. CDR3 sequence (DNA): TGCGCCAGCAGCCAAGAGGGAACAGGGGGCCGAGCTTTCTTT. Residues: CASSQEGTGGRAFF.

The V and J genes are TRBV4-3 and TRBJ1-5; D not certain. This CDR3 comprises 15 residues. Germline V lookup: CDR1 LGHNA, CDR2 YSLEER. The V and J ends lost 2 bases and 3 bases respectively, with 11 bases between them. CDR3 protein: CASSQRGGPNQPQHF. In nucleotides, the CDR3 is TGCGCCAGCAGCCAACGGGGAGGGCCCAATCAGCCCCAGCATTTT.

The J gene is TRBJ1-1, the V gene TRBV7-8; TRBD1 agrees at 7 bases. The germline V gene has CDR1 SGHVS and CDR2 FQNEAQ. The CDR3 has 14 amino acids. Trimming took 5 bases from V and 1 from J; bases not matched to a gene: 4. CDR3 nucleotide sequence: TGTGCCAGCAGCCGCGGGACAGCGAACACTGAAGCTTTCTTT. This codes for CASSRGTANTEAFF.

The rearrangement uses TRBV4-1 and TRBJ1-1, with 9 bases that match TRBD1. The CDR3 extends over 15 amino acids. Germline assignment: CDR1 MGHRA and CDR2 YSYEKL. With V trimmed by 1 base and J by 5 bases, 5 bases remained unmatched. The CDR3 coding sequence is TGCGCCAGCAGCCAAGTGGGACAGGGCTGGACTGAAGCTTTCTTT. Its translation: CASSQVGQGWTEAFF.